The 17 T cell receptor beta chains in this list originate from one sample, sequenced in a study of blood T cell repertoires in COVID-19. Clones were sequenced by immunoSEQ multiplex PCR, and TCRdb holds only the in-frame ones, with some missing. Of a few hundred thousand clones in the sample, more than 70% were seen once. Sample: peripheral blood. All receptors come from a man aged 18 to 30 who had recovered from COVID-19.

The rearrangement links TRBV19 to TRBJ1-1, with 7 bases matching TRBD1. The V segment lost 5 bases and the J segment 0 bases; nucleotides outside the gene matches: 6. This CDR3 is 15 amino acids long. Germline lookup yields CDR1 LNHDA and CDR2 SQIVND (reference sequence). This CDR3 reads CASSSGQRLNTEAFF. The DNA of the CDR3 is TGTGCCAGTAGTTCGGGACAGCGCCTGAACACTGAAGCTTTCTTT.

The chain joins TRBV6-2 or TRBV6-3 to TRBJ2-2; a weak D match, TRBD2 (6 bases). The V end was cut by 5 bases, the J end by 0 bases, with 16 bases between. The CDR3 has 17 residues. CDR1 MNHEY and CDR2 SVGEGT come from the germline V gene. This CDR3 is CASSPPVGTSNTGELFF. CDR3 sequence (DNA): TGTGCCAGCAGTCCCCCTGTAGGGACTTCGAACACCGGGGAGCTGTTTTTT.

The V call is TRBV4-1, the J call TRBJ2-7; D ambiguous. There are 13 residues in the CDR3. The germline V gene has CDR1 MGHRA and CDR2 YSYEKL. Trimming shortened V by 0 bases and J by 6 bases, and 9 bases separated the two germline ends. Here the CDR3 DNA reads TGCGCCAGCAGCCAAGATTGGAGTCGCGAGCAGTACTTC. Translated, it gives CASSQDWSREQYF.

CDR3 bases: TGTGCCAGCAGTCCATTAGCGGGGGGAAACACCGGGGAGCTGTTTTTT. Translation gives CASSPLAGGNTGELFF. V is TRBV27 and J is TRBJ2-2, with TRBD2 identical over 10 bases. The CDR3 loop spans 16 amino acids. Germline CDR1 MNHEY, CDR2 SMNVEV (reference sequence). The junction had 5 bases not matched to a gene; V was cut back by 5 bases and J by 2 bases.

This clone showed up just a few times. J is TRBJ1-3 and V is TRBV30, with 9 positions matching TRBD1. Trimming took 3 bases from V and 4 from J; bases not matched to a gene: 4. Germline V gene data show CDR1 as GTSNPN and CDR2 as SVGIG (reference sequence). There are 14 residues in the CDR3. The CDR3: CAWRYGTGGNTIYF. The CDR3 DNA sequence: TGTGCCTGGAGATACGGGACAGGGGGAAACACCATATATTTT.

The chain joins TRBV12-3 or TRBV12-4 to TRBJ1-1; D gene ambiguous. Trimming took 7 bases from V and 4 from J, leaving 13 bases between them. This CDR3 contains 13 residues. The CDR3 region has the DNA TGTGCCAGCACCTCGTCGGCGGTCACTGAAGCTTTCTTT. This sequence encodes CASTSSAVTEAFF.

The chain joins TRBV2 to TRBJ2-5; possible D gene TRBD2, 5 bases. The CDR3 consists of 14 residues. Looked up from germline, CDR1 is SNHLY and CDR2 is FYNNEI. Trimming left V 2 bases short and J 2 bases short, with 9 bases between. The DNA of the CDR3 is TGTGCCAGCAGTGAACCGAGGGAGCAAGAGACCCAGTACTTC. It specifies CASSEPREQETQYF. The full variable domain, completed using reference TRBV2 and TRBJ2-5, is EPEVTQTPSHQVTQMGQEVILRCVPISNHLYFYWYRQILGQKVEFLVSFYNNEISEKSEIFDDQFSVERPDGSNFTLKIRSTKLEDSAMYFCASSEPREQETQYFGPGTRLLVL.

This sequence joins TRBV4-3 and TRBJ1-5; D is possibly TRBD1 (5 bases). Trimming pared 0 bases from V and 0 bases from J, leaving 6 bases between. The length of the CDR3 is 15 residues. Germline CDR1 reads LGHNA; CDR2 reads YSLEER. The CDR3 spells CASSQDGHSNQPQHF. CDR3 nucleotides: TGCGCCAGCAGCCAAGATGGACATAGCAATCAGCCCCAGCATTTT.

This clone has only a few counts. The chain joins TRBV28 to TRBJ1-1, with D unclear. Trimming left V 7 bases short and J 5 bases short, with 17 bases between. This CDR3 has 14 amino acids. Germline V CDR1 and CDR2: MDHEN, SYDVKM. The CDR3 sequence: CASTPGSSRTEAFF. Here the CDR3 DNA reads TGTGCCAGCACTCCGGGGAGCTCGAGGACTGAAGCTTTCTTT.

The V and J genes are TRBV6-5 and TRBJ2-5; 7 nucleotides match TRBD1. The CDR3 covers 15 residues. The J segment lost 1 base and the V segment lost 4 bases, leaving 6 bases of the junction unmatched. CDR1 and CDR2 (germline): MNHEY, SVGAGI. CDR3 sequence reads: CASSFLGQAQETQYF. The CDR3 DNA follows: TGTGCCAGCAGTTTCTTAGGACAGGCCCAAGAGACCCAGTACTTC.

CDR3 nucleotide sequence: TGTGCCAGCAGTCCTCGGACAGGGAGCACTGAAGCTTTCTTT. This translates into CASSPRTGSTEAFF. The rearrangement links TRBV6-5 to TRBJ1-1; 8 bases agree with TRBD1. Germline CDR1 MNHEY, CDR2 SVGAGI. This CDR3 is 14 amino acids long. V shed 5 bases, J shed 4 bases, and the junction held 6 bases outside the gene matches.

The gene calls are TRBV4-1 and TRBJ2-7, with 8 nucleotides matching TRBD1. V trimming: 2 bases; J trimming: 5 bases; junction bases outside the gene matches: 8. This CDR3 comprises 15 residues. Germline V lookup: CDR1 MGHRA, CDR2 YSYEKL. DNA for the CDR3: TGCGCCAGCAGCCAAATGGACAGGGTCGTCGACGAGCAGTACTTC. Protein: CASSQMDRVVDEQYF.

This clone came up once. The CDR3 loop reads CASSPAGNDQPQHF. In nucleotides, the CDR3 is TGTGCCAGCTCACCAGCAGGGAACGATCAGCCCCAGCATTTT. This chain uses TRBV18 with TRBJ1-5, with D perhaps TRBD1 (5 bases). CDR3 length: 14 amino acids. CDR1 and CDR2 from the germline V gene are KGHSH and LQKENI. V lost 2 bases, J lost 5 bases, and 10 bases lay in between. Full variable domain (missing parts from reference TRBV18 and TRBJ1-5): NAGVMQNPRHLVRRRGQEARLRCSPMKGHSHVYWYRQLPEEGLKFMVYLQKENIIDESGMPKERFSAEFPKEGPSILRIQQVVRGDSAAYFCASSPAGNDQPQHFGDGTRLSIL.

This chain joins TRBV5-1 and TRBJ1-1, with D tentatively TRBD1 (6 bases). Germline lookup yields CDR1 SGHRS and CDR2 YFSETQ. V gave up 3 bases and J gave up 6 bases, with 12 bases separating them. The CDR3 runs to 13 residues. CDR3 in amino acids: CASSSWGPSEAFF. CDR3 sequence (DNA): TGCGCCAGCAGCTCATGGGGGCCGTCTGAAGCTTTCTTT. Complete variable domain (other parts from reference TRBV5-1 and TRBJ1-1): KAGVTQTPRYLIKTRGQQVTLSCSPISGHRSVSWYQQTPGQGLQFLFEYFSETQRNKGNFPGRFSGRQFSNSRSEMNVSTLELGDSALYLCASSSWGPSEAFFGQGTRLTVV.

The J gene is TRBJ1-6, the V gene TRBV27, with D tentatively TRBD1 (6 bases). Trimming took off 4 bases at V and 6 bases at J, with 10 bases between the two ends. The CDR3 has 14 residues. Germline V gene sequence: CDR1 MNHEY, CDR2 SMNVEV (reference sequence). The CDR3 loop reads CASSWTEGNSPLHF. The CDR3 DNA follows: TGTGCCAGCAGTTGGACAGAAGGTAATTCACCCCTCCACTTT.

The chain uses TRBV4-1 and TRBJ1-5; the D gene is possibly TRBD1 (5 bases). Germline loops: CDR1 MGHRA, CDR2 YSYEKL. V was cut by 0 bases and J by 5 bases, with 20 bases left in between. The CDR3 is 18 residues long. CDR3 residues: CASSQEGSGYTGHQPQHF. Here the CDR3 DNA reads TGCGCCAGCAGCCAAGAAGGGAGCGGGTATACGGGGCATCAGCCCCAGCATTTT.

This chain joins TRBV7-8 and TRBJ2-3; 7 nucleotides align to TRBD2. This CDR3 region has 15 residues. The V gene's germline CDR1 is SGHVS and CDR2 FQNEAQ. V lost 0 bases, J lost 3 bases, and 3 bases stayed unmatched. CDR3 sequence: CASSLALGGTDTQYF. The CDR3 DNA sequence: TGTGCCAGCAGCTTAGCGCTGGGGGGGACAGATACGCAGTATTTT.